This TCR beta chain was identified during a study of blood T cell repertoires in COVID-19. The overall study: Nucleic acid was either cDNA or gDNA, and it came from T cells, B-cell-depleted T cells, or PBMCs.

The data were produced by immunoSEQ multiplex PCR, yet TCRdb's version contains in-frame clones alone and is incomplete. The table lists around 250,000 clones, around 78% of them singletons, with 3.5% to 5.5% in the top ten. The sequence derives from a man in his fifties or sixties who had recovered from COVID-19. Specimen: peripheral blood.

The CDR3 reads CASRRDRGGISTDTQYF. In DNA, the CDR3 is TGTGCCAGCAGGAGGGACAGGGGGGGAATTAGCACAGATACGCAGTATTTT. The chain links TRBV7-2 to TRBJ2-3; 11 nucleotides align to TRBD1. The CDR3 is 17 amino acids. V was pared by 6 bases and J by 0 bases, with 8 bases of the junction left unmatched. Germline-derived CDR1 and CDR2 are SGHTA and FQGNSA.